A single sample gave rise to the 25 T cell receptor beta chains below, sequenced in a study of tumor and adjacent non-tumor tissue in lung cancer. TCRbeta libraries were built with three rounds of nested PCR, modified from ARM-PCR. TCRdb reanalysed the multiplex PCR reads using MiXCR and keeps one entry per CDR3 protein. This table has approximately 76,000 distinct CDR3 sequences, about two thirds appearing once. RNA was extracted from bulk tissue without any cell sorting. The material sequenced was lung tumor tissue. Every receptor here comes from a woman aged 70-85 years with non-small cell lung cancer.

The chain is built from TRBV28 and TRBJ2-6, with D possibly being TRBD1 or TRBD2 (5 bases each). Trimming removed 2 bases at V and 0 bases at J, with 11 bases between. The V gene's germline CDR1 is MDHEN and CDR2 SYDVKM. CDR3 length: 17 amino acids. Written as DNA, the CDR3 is TGTGCCAGCAGTTTAGGAGGACACCGCTCTGGGGCCAACGTCCTGACTTTC. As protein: CASSLGGHRSGANVLTF.

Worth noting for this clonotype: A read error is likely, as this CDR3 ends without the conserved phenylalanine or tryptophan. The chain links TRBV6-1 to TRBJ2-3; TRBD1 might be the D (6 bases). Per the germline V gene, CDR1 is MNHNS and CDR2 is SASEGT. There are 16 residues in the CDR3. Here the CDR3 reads CTSSSMHSLGADTQYL. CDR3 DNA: TGTACCAGCAGTTCTATGCACTCGCTGGGGGCTGATACGCAGTATCTT.

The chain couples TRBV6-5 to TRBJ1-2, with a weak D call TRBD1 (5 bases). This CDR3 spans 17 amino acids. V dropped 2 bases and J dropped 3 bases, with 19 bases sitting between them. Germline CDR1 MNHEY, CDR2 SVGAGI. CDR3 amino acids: CASSYLPAGGNDYGYTF. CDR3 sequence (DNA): TGTGCCAGCAGTTACCTCCCCGCCGGGGGAAATGACTATGGCTACACCTTC.

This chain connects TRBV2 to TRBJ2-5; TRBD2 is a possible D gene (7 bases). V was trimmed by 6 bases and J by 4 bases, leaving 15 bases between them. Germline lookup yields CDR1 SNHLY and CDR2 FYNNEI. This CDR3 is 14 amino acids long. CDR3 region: CASSEGGARETQYF. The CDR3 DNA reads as TGTGCCAGCAGCGAGGGGGGGGCCCGAGAGACCCAGTACTTC. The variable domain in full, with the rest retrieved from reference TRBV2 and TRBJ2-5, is EPEVTQTPSHQVTQMGQEVILRCVPISNHLYFYWYRQILGQKVEFLVSFYNNEISEKSEIFDDQFSVERPDGSNFTLKIRSTKLEDSAMYFCASSEGGARETQYFGPGTRLLVL.

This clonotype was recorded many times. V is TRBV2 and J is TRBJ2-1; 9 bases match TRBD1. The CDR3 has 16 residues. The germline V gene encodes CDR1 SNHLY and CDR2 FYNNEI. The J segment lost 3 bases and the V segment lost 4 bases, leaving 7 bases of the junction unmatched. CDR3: CASSGRDRASYNEQFF. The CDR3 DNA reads TGTGCCAGCAGTGGGAGGGACAGGGCCAGCTACAATGAGCAGTTCTTC.

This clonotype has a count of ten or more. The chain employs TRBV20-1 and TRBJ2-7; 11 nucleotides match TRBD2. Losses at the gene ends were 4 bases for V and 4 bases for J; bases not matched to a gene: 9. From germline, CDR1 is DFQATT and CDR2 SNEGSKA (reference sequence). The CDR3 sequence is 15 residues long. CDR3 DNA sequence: TGCAGTGCTATCTCACTAGCGGGAGTTGGGTACGAGCAGTACTTC. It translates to CSAISLAGVGYEQYF.

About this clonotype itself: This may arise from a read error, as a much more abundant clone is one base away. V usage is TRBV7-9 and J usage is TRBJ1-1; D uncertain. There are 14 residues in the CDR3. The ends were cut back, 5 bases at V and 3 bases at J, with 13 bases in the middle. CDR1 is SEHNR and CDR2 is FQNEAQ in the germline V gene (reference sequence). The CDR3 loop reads CASSIGHVYTEAFF. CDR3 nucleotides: TGTGCCAGCAGCATAGGGCATGTGTACACTGAAGCTTTCTTT.

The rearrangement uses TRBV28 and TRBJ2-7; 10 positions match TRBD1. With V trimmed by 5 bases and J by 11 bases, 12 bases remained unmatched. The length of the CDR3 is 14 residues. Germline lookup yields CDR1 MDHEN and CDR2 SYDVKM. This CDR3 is CASSPSGTGVSKYF. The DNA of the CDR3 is TGTGCCAGCAGTCCCTCCGGGACAGGGGTGAGTAAGTACTTC.

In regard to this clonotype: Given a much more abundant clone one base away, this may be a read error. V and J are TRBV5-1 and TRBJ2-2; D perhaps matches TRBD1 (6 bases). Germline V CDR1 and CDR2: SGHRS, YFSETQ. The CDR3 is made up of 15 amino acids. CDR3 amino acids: CASSRTAMNTGEPFF. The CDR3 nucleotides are TGCGCCAGCAGCCGGACAGCCATGAACACCGGGGAGCCGTTTTTT.

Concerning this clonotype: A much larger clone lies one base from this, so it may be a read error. The chain's CDR3 is CASRYLYEQCF. CDR3 sequence (DNA): TGTGCCAGCAGGTACTTATACGAGCAGTGCTTC. The chain links TRBV6-2 or TRBV6-3 to TRBJ2-7; D call uncertain. CDR3 length: 11 residues. Germline CDR1 MNHEY, CDR2 SVGEGT.

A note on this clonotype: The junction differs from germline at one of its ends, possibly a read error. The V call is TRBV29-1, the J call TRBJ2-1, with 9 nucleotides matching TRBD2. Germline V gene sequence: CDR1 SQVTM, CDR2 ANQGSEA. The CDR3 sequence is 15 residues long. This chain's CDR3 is CSVEASGKIYYEQFF. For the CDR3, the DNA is TGCAGCGTTGAGGCTAGCGGGAAGATCTACTATGAGCAGTTCTTC.

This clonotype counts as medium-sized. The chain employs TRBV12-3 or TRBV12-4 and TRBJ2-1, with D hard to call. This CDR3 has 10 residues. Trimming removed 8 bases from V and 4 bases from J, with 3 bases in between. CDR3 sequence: CASGYNEQFF. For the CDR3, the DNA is TGTGCCAGCGGTTACAATGAGCAGTTCTTC.

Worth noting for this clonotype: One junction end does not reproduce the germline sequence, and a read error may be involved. The CDR3 DNA reads TGTGCCAGCAGTGAAGTGTTCATGACTAGCGGGGCTGGCACCTACGAGGAGTACTTC. It codes for CASSEVFMTSGAGTYEEYF. The chain links TRBV6-1 to TRBJ2-7, with 11 nucleotides matching TRBD2. Germline CDR1 MNHNS, CDR2 SASEGT. The CDR3 extends over 19 amino acids.

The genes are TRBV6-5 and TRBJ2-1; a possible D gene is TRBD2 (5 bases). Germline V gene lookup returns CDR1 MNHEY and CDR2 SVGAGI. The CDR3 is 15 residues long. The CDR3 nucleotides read TGTCTCAGCAGCCTACTAGAGGGAGTGGTGAATGAGCAGTTCTTC. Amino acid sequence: CLSSLLEGVVNEQFF.

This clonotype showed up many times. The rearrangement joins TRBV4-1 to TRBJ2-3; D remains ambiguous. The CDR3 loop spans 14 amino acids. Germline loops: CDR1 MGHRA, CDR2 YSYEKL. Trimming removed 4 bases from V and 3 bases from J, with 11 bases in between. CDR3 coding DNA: TGCGCCAGCAGCCTCAATGGGGATACAGATACGCAGTATTTT. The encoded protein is CASSLNGDTDTQYF.

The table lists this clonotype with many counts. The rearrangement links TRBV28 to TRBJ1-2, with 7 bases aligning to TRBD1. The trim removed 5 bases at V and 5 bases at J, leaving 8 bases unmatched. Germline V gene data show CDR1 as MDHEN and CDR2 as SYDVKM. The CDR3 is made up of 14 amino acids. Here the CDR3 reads CASSQGGQEYGYTF. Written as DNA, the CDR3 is TGTGCCAGCAGTCAGGGGGGTCAGGAATATGGCTACACCTTC.

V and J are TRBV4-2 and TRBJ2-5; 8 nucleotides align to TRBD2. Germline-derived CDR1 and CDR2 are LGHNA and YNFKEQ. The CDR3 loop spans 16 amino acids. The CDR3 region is CISSQASGPNQETQYF. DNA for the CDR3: TGTATCAGCAGCCAGGCTAGCGGGCCCAACCAAGAGACCCAGTACTTC.

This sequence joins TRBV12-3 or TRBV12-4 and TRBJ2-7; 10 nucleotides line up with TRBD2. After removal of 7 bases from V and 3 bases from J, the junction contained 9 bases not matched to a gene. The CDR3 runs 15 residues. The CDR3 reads CASNMGLAGDYEQYF. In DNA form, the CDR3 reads TGTGCCAGCAACATGGGGCTAGCGGGAGACTACGAGCAGTACTTC.

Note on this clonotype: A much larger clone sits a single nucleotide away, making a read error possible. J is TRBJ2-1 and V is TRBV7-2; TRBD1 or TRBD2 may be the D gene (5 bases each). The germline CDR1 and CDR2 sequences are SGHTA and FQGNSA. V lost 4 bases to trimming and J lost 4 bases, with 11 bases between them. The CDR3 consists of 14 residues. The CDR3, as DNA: TGTGCCAGCAGCTCGGGACGCCTATACAATGAGCAGTTCTTC. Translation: CASSSGRLYNEQFF. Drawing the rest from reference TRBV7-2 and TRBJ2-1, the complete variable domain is GAGVSQSPSNKVTEKGKDVELRCDPISGHTALYWYRQSLGQGLEFLIYFQGNSAPDKSGLPSDRFSAERTGGSVSTLTIQRTQQEDSAVYLCASSSGRLYNEQFFGPGTRLTVL.

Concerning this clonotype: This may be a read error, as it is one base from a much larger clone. This chain's CDR3 is CASSLLQENIQHF. Here the CDR3 DNA reads TGCGCCAGCAGCTTGCTCCAGGAAAACATTCAGCACTTC. The J gene is TRBJ2-4, the V gene TRBV5-1; no reliable D call. This CDR3 is 13 amino acids long. Germline V gene lookup returns CDR1 SGHRS and CDR2 YFSETQ.

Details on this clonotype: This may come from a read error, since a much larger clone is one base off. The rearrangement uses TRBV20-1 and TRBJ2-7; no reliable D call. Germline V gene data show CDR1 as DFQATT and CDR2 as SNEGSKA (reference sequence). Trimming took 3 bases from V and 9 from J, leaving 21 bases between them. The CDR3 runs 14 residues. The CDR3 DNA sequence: TGCAGTGCTAGCCCCCTCGATCTGTCAGTGGGGCAGTACTTC. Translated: CSASPLDLSVGQYF.

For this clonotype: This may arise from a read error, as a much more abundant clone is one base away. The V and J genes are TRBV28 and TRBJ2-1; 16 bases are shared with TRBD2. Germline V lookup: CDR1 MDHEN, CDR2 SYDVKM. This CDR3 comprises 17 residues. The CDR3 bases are TGTGCCAGCAGTGCCCCGGGACTAGCGGGAGGGCCTGGTGAGCAGTTGTTC. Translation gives CASSAPGLAGGPGEQLF.

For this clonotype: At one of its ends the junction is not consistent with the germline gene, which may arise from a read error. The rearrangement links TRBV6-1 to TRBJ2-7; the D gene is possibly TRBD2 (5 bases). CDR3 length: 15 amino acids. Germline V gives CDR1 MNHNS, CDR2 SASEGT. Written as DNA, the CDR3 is TGTGCCAGCGATGAAACGGGCGGGCACTCGTCCGAGAAGTACTTC. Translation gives CASDETGGHSSEKYF.

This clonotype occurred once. CDR3 DNA: TGTGCCAGCAGACGCAACTGCCCGACAGGGTCCTATGGCTACACCTTC. It encodes CASRRNCPTGSYGYTF. The chain recombines TRBV6-5 with TRBJ1-2; TRBD1 matches 7 bases. The CDR3 length is 16 residues. Losses at the gene ends were 6 bases for V and 4 bases for J; bases not matched to a gene: 14. CDR1 MNHEY and CDR2 SVGAGI come from the germline V gene.

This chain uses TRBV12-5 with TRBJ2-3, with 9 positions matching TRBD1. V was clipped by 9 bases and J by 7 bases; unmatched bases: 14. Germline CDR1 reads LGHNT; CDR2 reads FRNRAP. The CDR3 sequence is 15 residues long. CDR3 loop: CASGAGTGTLNTQYF. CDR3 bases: TGTGCTAGCGGAGCCGGGACAGGGACTTTAAATACGCAGTATTTT.